The 29 T cell receptor beta chains below all came from one sample that was sequenced in a study of blood T cell repertoires in COVID-19. Some clones are missing from TCRdb's copy, which holds only in-frame ones; the method was immunoSEQ multiplex PCR. This sample has about 400,000 clones, with around nine tenths found just once. What was sequenced was PBMCs or T cells enriched from blood (not recorded which). These receptors were collected from a woman aged 25 to 39 with acute COVID-19.

In DNA, the CDR3 is TGTGCCAGTAGTACCGCCGACAGGGCCTATGAAAAACTGTTTTTT. As protein: CASSTADRAYEKLFF. V is TRBV19 and J is TRBJ1-4; 7 bases are a match to TRBD1. The V and J ends lost 4 bases and 6 bases, in that order; junction bases with no gene match: 8. Germline V lookup: CDR1 LNHDA, CDR2 SQIVND (reference sequence). This CDR3 has 15 amino acids.

V gene TRBV2 combines with J gene TRBJ2-1, with TRBD2 matching 9 bases. V was pared by 5 bases and J by 6 bases, with 11 bases of the junction left unmatched. The germline CDR1 and CDR2 sequences are SNHLY and FYNNEI. The CDR3 has 16 amino acids. For the CDR3, the DNA is TGTGCCAGCAGTCGAGGCGGGGGACTAGCAACCAATGAGCAGTTCTTC. The encoded protein is CASSRGGGLATNEQFF.

In its sample, this clone was seen once. The V gene is TRBV19, the J gene TRBJ1-1, with TRBD1 matching over 9 bases. J lost 3 bases, V lost 4 bases, and 6 bases had no gene match. There are 15 residues in the CDR3. Germline V gives CDR1 LNHDA, CDR2 SQIVND (reference sequence). In nucleotides, the CDR3 is TGTGCCAGTAGTACTACAGGGGGCCGATACACTGAAGCTTTCTTT. Translation gives CASSTTGGRYTEAFF.

The chain couples TRBV2 to TRBJ1-1; TRBD1 matches at 7 bases. This CDR3 region has 14 residues. Germline trimming cut 8 bases from V and 3 bases from J; bases unmatched to any gene: 9. Per germline, CDR1 SNHLY and CDR2 FYNNEI. This CDR3 reads CASPDRVRDTEAFF. CDR3 in DNA: TGTGCCAGCCCCGACAGGGTGAGAGACACTGAAGCTTTCTTT.

The J gene is TRBJ2-3, the V gene TRBV7-3, with D unclear. V was clipped by 5 bases and J by 5 bases, with 14 bases between them. The CDR3 length is 14 residues. Per the germline V gene, CDR1 is SGHTA and CDR2 is FQGTGA. CDR3 amino acids: CASSALRGRDTQYF. DNA of the CDR3: TGTGCCAGCAGCGCTCTCCGAGGCAGAGATACGCAGTATTTT.

V and J are TRBV7-6 and TRBJ1-1; D unclear. Germline values: CDR1 SGHVS, CDR2 FNYEAQ. Trimming took off 5 bases at V and 5 bases at J, with 6 bases between the two ends. This CDR3 is 11 amino acids long. The CDR3 DNA follows: TGTGCCAGCAGCCCCGGGACTGAAGCTTTCTTT. Its translation: CASSPGTEAFF.

The table lists this clone with a count of one. V gene TRBV19 combines with J gene TRBJ2-7; 7 bases are a match to TRBD2. This CDR3 spans 14 amino acids. The V gene end was trimmed by 3 bases and the J gene end by 3 bases; junction bases not matched to a gene: 5. In germline, CDR1 is LNHDA, CDR2 SQIVND (reference sequence). The CDR3 coding sequence is TGTGCCAGTAGTATTGGGGAGGGAAACTACGAGCAGTACTTC. It yields the protein CASSIGEGNYEQYF. The variable domain in full, completed from reference TRBV19 and TRBJ2-7, reads DGGITQSPKYLFRKEGQNVTLSCEQNLNHDAMYWYRQDPGQGLRLIYYSQIVNDFQKGDIAEGYSVSREKKESFPLTVTSAQKNPTAFYLCASSIGEGNYEQYFGPGTRLTVT.

The chain combines TRBV7-3 with TRBJ2-1; 7 nucleotides agree with TRBD2. Germline loops: CDR1 SGHTA, CDR2 FQGTGA. The ends lost 2 bases at V and 2 bases at J; junction bases unmatched: 0. The CDR3 contains 14 residues. The chain's CDR3 is CASSLGTTYNEQFF. DNA for the CDR3: TGTGCCAGCAGCTTAGGGACTACCTACAATGAGCAGTTCTTC.

The V call is TRBV7-3, the J call TRBJ2-3, with 9 bases matching TRBD2. V was clipped by 5 bases and J by 4 bases; unmatched bases: 10. Germline V gives CDR1 SGHTA, CDR2 FQGTGA. The CDR3 length is 16 residues. In DNA form, the CDR3 reads TGTGCCAGCAGCCCCGGTCCTGCGGGGGGGGCAGATACGCAGTATTTT. It encodes CASSPGPAGGADTQYF. Using reference TRBV7-3 and TRBJ2-3 for the parts outside the CDR3, the full variable domain is GAGVSQTPSNKVTEKGKYVELRCDPISGHTALYWYRQSLGQGPEFLIYFQGTGAADDSGLPNDRFFAVRPEGSVSTLKIQRTERGDSAVYLCASSPGPAGGADTQYFGPGTRLTVL.

The chain employs TRBV3-1 (or the pseudogene TRBV3-2) and TRBJ1-2, with a tentative D call TRBD1 (6 bases). The CDR3 extends over 13 amino acids. The germline gives CDR1 LGHDT, CDR2 YNNKEL (reference sequence). Trimming took 3 bases from V and 8 from J, leaving 13 bases between them. The CDR3 loop reads CASSHPRGRGYTF. In DNA form, the CDR3 reads TGTGCCAGCAGCCACCCCAGGGGTCGAGGCTACACCTTC.

The gene calls are TRBV14 and TRBJ2-7; 10 nucleotides line up with TRBD1. CDR1 is SGHDN and CDR2 is FVKESK in the germline V gene. The trim removed 5 bases at V and 4 bases at J, leaving 8 bases unmatched. The CDR3 totals 15 residues. CDR3 in amino acids: CASSYPGQGIYEQYF. The CDR3 DNA reads as TGTGCCAGCAGCTATCCGGGACAGGGGATATACGAGCAGTACTTC.

The V and J genes are TRBV7-8 and TRBJ2-2, with 8 bases aligning to TRBD1. Looked up from germline, CDR1 is SGHVS and CDR2 is FQNEAQ. Unmatched junction bases numbered 4, after V lost 4 bases and J lost 0 bases. The CDR3 consists of 16 residues. In DNA form, the CDR3 reads TGTGCCAGCAGCTCCCAGGGGGCATCGAACACCGGGGAGCTGTTTTTT. It yields the protein CASSSQGASNTGELFF.

This clone came up a few times. The chain links TRBV18 to TRBJ1-3; TRBD1 matches 12 bases. This CDR3 is 16 amino acids long. The V and J ends lost 4 bases and 3 bases, in that order; junction bases with no gene match: 4. Per the germline V gene, CDR1 is KGHSH and CDR2 is LQKENI. The CDR3 bases are TGTGCCAGCTCACAGGGACAGGGGGCTTATGGAAACACCATATATTTT. This encodes CASSQGQGAYGNTIYF.

The rearrangement joins TRBV7-2 to TRBJ2-1; 9 bases fit TRBD2. This CDR3 has 14 residues. Germline V gene sequence: CDR1 SGHTA, CDR2 FQGNSA. Germline trimming cut 5 bases from V and 8 bases from J; bases unmatched to any gene: 7. CDR3 sequence: CASSPGTSSHEQFF. CDR3 nucleotides: TGTGCCAGCAGCCCCGGGACTAGCTCCCATGAGCAGTTCTTC.

The sample holds one count of this clone. The gene calls are TRBV25-1 and TRBJ2-2; D possibly corresponds to TRBD1 (6 bases). The CDR3 has 16 residues. CDR1 is MGHDK, CDR2 SYGVNS, per germline. V gave up 4 bases and J gave up 4 bases, with 16 bases separating them. CDR3 in amino acids: CASSVQGRSSTGELFF. The DNA for the CDR3 is TGTGCCAGCAGTGTTCAGGGGCGAAGTTCCACCGGGGAGCTGTTTTTT.

The chain combines TRBV29-1 with TRBJ1-3; the D gene is possibly TRBD1 (5 bases). V was pared by 6 bases and J by 3 bases, with 6 bases between. This CDR3 contains 11 residues. Per the germline V gene, CDR1 is SQVTM and CDR2 is ANQGSEA. The CDR3 region is CSVDSGNTIYF. CDR3 DNA sequence: TGCAGCGTAGACAGTGGAAACACCATATATTTT.

This clone was detected a few times. The chain is built from TRBV10-2 and TRBJ1-1; TRBD1 might be the D (5 bases). Trimming left V 5 bases short and J 1 base short, with 11 bases between. Germline CDR1 and CDR2: WSHSY and SAAADI. CDR3 size: 14 residues. CDR3 sequence: CASSSGLENTEAFF. In DNA form, the CDR3 reads TGCGCCAGCAGTTCAGGGTTAGAGAACACTGAAGCTTTCTTT.

This clone appeared a single time. The chain joins TRBV19 to TRBJ1-5, with TRBD1 matching 10 bases. Per germline, CDR1 LNHDA and CDR2 SQIVND (reference sequence). V shed 4 bases, J shed 3 bases, and the junction held 6 bases outside the gene matches. CDR3 size: 16 residues. The CDR3 loop reads CASSTGTGAHNQPQHF. The CDR3, as DNA: TGTGCCAGTAGTACTGGGACAGGGGCTCACAATCAGCCCCAGCATTTT.

The chain carries TRBV18 and TRBJ1-1; no clear D. CDR1 and CDR2 (germline): KGHSH, LQKENI. Trimming stripped 3 bases from V and 4 bases from J, with 15 bases between. The CDR3 contains 15 residues. This chain's CDR3 is CASSPKGVRSTEAFF. CDR3 bases: TGTGCCAGCTCACCTAAAGGCGTGAGGAGCACTGAAGCTTTCTTT.

The J gene is TRBJ1-2, the V gene TRBV4-2; 8 nucleotides align to TRBD1. Germline CDR1 LGHNA, CDR2 YNFKEQ. V dropped 0 bases and J dropped 1; count of bases not matched to a gene: 10. This CDR3 contains 18 residues. The CDR3 protein is CASSQERTAGGLNYGYTF. In DNA form, the CDR3 reads TGTGCCAGCAGCCAAGAGAGGACGGCAGGGGGCCTTAACTATGGCTACACCTTC.

This clone was recorded only once. The chain carries TRBV6-6 and TRBJ1-2; TRBD1 agrees at 11 bases. In germline, CDR1 is MNHNY, CDR2 SVGAGI (reference sequence). This CDR3 comprises 15 residues. J lost 3 bases, V lost 6 bases, and 6 bases had no gene match. The CDR3 nucleotides read TGTGCCAGCAGCCCGGACAGGGGGCAGTACTATGGCTACACCTTC. As protein: CASSPDRGQYYGYTF.

J is TRBJ1-5 and V is TRBV11-3; possible D gene TRBD1, 5 bases. The CDR3 totals 18 residues. Germline CDR1 and CDR2: SGHNT and YENEEA. The ends were cut back, 6 bases at V and 3 bases at J, with 24 bases in the middle. CDR3 DNA: TGTGCCAGCAGTTCTCGCCCCGGGCCCAGTGGGGCCAATCAGCCCCAGCATTTT. It translates to CASSSRPGPSGANQPQHF.

As concerns this clone: Other nucleotide sequences in the sample specify the same CDR3. The chain couples TRBV7-2 to TRBJ1-3, with D possibly matching TRBD1 (5 bases). The CDR3 runs to 14 residues. V lost 3 bases and J 4 bases, leaving 10 bases between the germline ends. Germline V gives CDR1 SGHTA, CDR2 FQGNSA. Here the CDR3 reads CASSFGGSGNTIYF. The CDR3 coding sequence is TGTGCCAGCAGCTTCGGGGGGTCCGGAAACACCATATATTTT.

V usage is TRBV10-3 and J usage is TRBJ1-4; D is unclear. The CDR3 consists of 15 residues. From germline, CDR1 is ENHRY and CDR2 SYGVKD. V was cut by 3 bases and J by 6 bases, with 14 bases left in between. In nucleotides, the CDR3 is TGTGCCATCAGTGAAGCCGGGGAAGTAGATGAAAAACTGTTTTTT. Translated: CAISEAGEVDEKLFF.

Concerning this clone itself: Other DNA sequences in the same sample also yield this CDR3. The rearrangement links TRBV24-1 to TRBJ2-3; weak D call: TRBD1 (6 bases). The ends were cut back, 3 bases at V and 1 base at J, with 10 bases in the middle. Looked up from germline, CDR1 is KGHDR and CDR2 is SFDVKD. This CDR3 region has 15 residues. The CDR3 DNA follows: TGTGCCACCAGTGATCAAGGGGGAGGCACAGATACGCAGTATTTT. This encodes CATSDQGGGTDTQYF.

J is TRBJ2-3 and V is TRBV12-3 or TRBV12-4, with D unclear. The CDR3 runs 12 residues. Trimming removed 3 bases from V and 6 bases from J, with 7 bases in between. The CDR3 DNA follows: TGTGCCAGCAGTTTCTTCGGGGATACGCAGTATTTT. Residues: CASSFFGDTQYF.

The rearrangement uses TRBV7-8 and TRBJ1-6; TRBD1 agrees at 7 bases. Per germline, CDR1 SGHVS and CDR2 FQNEAQ. The V segment lost 5 bases and the J segment 0 bases; nucleotides outside the gene matches: 4. CDR3 length: 16 amino acids. CDR3 sequence: CASSTDRASYNSPLHF. As DNA, the CDR3 is TGTGCCAGCAGCACCGACAGGGCCTCCTATAATTCACCCCTCCACTTT.

The V and J genes are TRBV2 and TRBJ1-4; 7 bases agree with TRBD1. The CDR3 covers 17 residues. In germline, CDR1 is SNHLY, CDR2 FYNNEI. The V segment lost 5 bases and the J segment 4 bases; nucleotides outside the gene matches: 13. The CDR3 is CASSRRTGEQGNEKLFF. CDR3 in DNA: TGTGCCAGCAGTCGCCGGACAGGCGAACAGGGTAATGAAAAACTGTTTTTT.

This clone showed up just a few times. The chain joins TRBV2 to TRBJ1-5, with D unresolved. The germline V gene has CDR1 SNHLY and CDR2 FYNNEI. The CDR3 runs 13 residues. V lost 2 bases to trimming and J lost 9 bases, with 11 bases between them. The CDR3, as DNA: TGTGCCAGCAGTGAAAGTGCGCGGGGGCCCCAGCATTTT. Protein product: CASSESARGPQHF.